Below are 24 T cell receptor beta chains sequenced from a single sample in a study of T cells in Graves' hyperthyroidism and ophthalmopathy (dated by TCRdb to about 2019). Libraries were built with multiplex PCR. The sequencer listed for this sample is Illumina HiSeq 2000. Amplification of TCR beta CDR3 regions was carried out from RNA transcripts. For the first round of RT-PCR on the TCR CDR3, the HTBI primer set was used together with the Qiagen OneStep RT-PCR kit. TCRdb cleaned the public reads at Q25 with fastp, built clones with MiXCR and kept in-frame beta chains. Each CDR3 protein appears once, grouped with its most common genes and DNA. In all, the sample holds hundreds of thousands of distinct CDR3 sequences, and approximately 13% of those were seen once. The ten largest account for around a tenth of the sample. Input material: blood. The receptors originated from a young woman with Graves' hyperthyroidism.

The genes are TRBV30 and TRBJ1-5; D not certain. The V end was cut by 0 bases, the J end by 7 bases, with 10 bases between. Germline V lookup: CDR1 GTSNPN, CDR2 SVGIG (reference sequence). This CDR3 comprises 13 residues. The CDR3 region has the DNA TGTGCCTGGAGTGTACAGATAGACCAGCCCCAGCATTTT. Translated: CAWSVQIDQPQHF.

This clonotype was detected ten times or more. V gene TRBV7-9 combines with J gene TRBJ2-1; TRBD2 matches 7 bases. This CDR3 has 16 residues. V lost 3 bases to trimming and J lost 8 bases; unmatched junction nucleotides: 13. The V gene's germline CDR1 is SEHNR and CDR2 FQNEAQ (reference sequence). The CDR3: CASSLIVRRGGDEQFF. CDR3 nucleotides: TGTGCCAGCAGCTTGATAGTACGGAGGGGAGGGGATGAGCAGTTCTTC.

The chain links TRBV18 to TRBJ2-3; 8 nucleotides align to TRBD2. CDR1 and CDR2 (germline): KGHSH, LQKENI. This CDR3 spans 15 amino acids. With V trimmed by 2 bases and J by 10 bases, 11 bases remained unmatched. CDR3 in amino acids: CASSPRSGGSNPQYF. CDR3 DNA sequence: TGTGCCAGCTCACCAAGGAGCGGGGGCAGTAATCCGCAGTATTTT.

In its sample, this clonotype was seen many times. The chain couples TRBV6-1 to TRBJ2-2; TRBD1 agrees at 8 bases. The V segment lost 5 bases and the J segment 2 bases; nucleotides outside the gene matches: 7. This CDR3 comprises 16 residues. Germline V gene sequence: CDR1 MNHNS, CDR2 SASEGT. This chain's CDR3 is CASSPNGQGNTGELFF. CDR3 bases: TGTGCCAGCAGTCCTAACGGACAGGGTAACACCGGGGAGCTGTTTTTT.

This clonotype has a handful of counts. The chain uses TRBV14 and TRBJ2-1; 9 bases align to TRBD2. The V gene's germline CDR1 is SGHDN and CDR2 FVKESK. The J segment lost 4 bases and the V segment lost 3 bases, leaving 7 bases of the junction unmatched. This CDR3 is built from 16 residues. CDR3 protein: CASSHYLAGSYNEQFF. In nucleotides, the CDR3 is TGTGCCAGCAGCCACTATCTAGCGGGGTCTTACAATGAGCAGTTCTTC. Looking up the rest from reference TRBV14 and TRBJ2-1 gives the full variable domain: EAGVTQFPSHSVIEKGQTVTLRCDPISGHDNLYWYRRVMGKEIKFLLHFVKESKQDESGMPNNRFLAERTGGTYSTLKVQPAELEDSGVYFCASSHYLAGSYNEQFFGPGTRLTVL.

This clonotype was found many times. This chain uses TRBV7-9 with TRBJ2-1, with D uncertain. V was clipped by 5 bases and J by 7 bases, with 18 bases between them. CDR1 is SEHNR and CDR2 is FQNEAQ in the germline V gene (reference sequence). The CDR3 loop spans 15 amino acids. For the CDR3, the DNA is TGTGCCAGCAGCCCGGATATGGCCAGGTGGAATGAGCAGTTCTTC. Translated, it gives CASSPDMARWNEQFF.

This clonotype was counted between two and nine times. The chain links TRBV6-6 to TRBJ2-3; 9 bases are a match to TRBD1. Trimming removed 0 bases from V and 5 bases from J; junction bases left unmatched: 9. Germline CDR1 is MNHNY and CDR2 is SVGAGI (reference sequence). The CDR3 extends over 17 amino acids. The CDR3 sequence: CASSYSPTGGVKDTQYF. CDR3 nucleotides: TGTGCCAGCAGTTACTCGCCCACAGGGGGCGTGAAAGATACGCAGTATTTT.

The J gene is TRBJ2-1, the V gene TRBV19, with D possibly matching TRBD2 (5 bases). Trimming shortened V by 7 bases and J by 3 bases, and 13 bases separated the two germline ends. Germline CDR1 reads LNHDA; CDR2 reads SQIVND (reference sequence). CDR3 size: 14 residues. CDR3 residues: CASTQRSNYNEQFF. Here the CDR3 DNA reads TGTGCCAGTACCCAGCGGAGCAACTACAATGAGCAGTTCTTC.

This clonotype was recorded at least ten times. The chain uses TRBV27 and TRBJ1-5; weak D call: TRBD1 (6 bases). Trimming pared 5 bases from V and 0 bases from J, leaving 17 bases between. Germline V lookup: CDR1 MNHEY, CDR2 SMNVEV (reference sequence). This CDR3 contains 17 residues. The chain's CDR3 is CASSPTWTDDSNQPQHF. As DNA, the CDR3 is TGTGCCAGCAGTCCAACATGGACAGACGATAGCAATCAGCCCCAGCATTTT.

The sample holds many counts of this clonotype. The chain has TRBV28 and TRBJ2-7, with D hard to call. With 5 bases removed from V and 0 bases from J, the gap between germline ends came to 11 bases. The germline CDR1 and CDR2 sequences are MDHEN and SYDVKM. The CDR3 runs 14 residues. Written as DNA, the CDR3 is TGTGCCAGCAGTCCCCCAATACGCTCCTACGAGCAGTACTTC. It is translated as CASSPPIRSYEQYF.

There are many counts of this clonotype. The genes are TRBV2 and TRBJ1-1, with TRBD1 as a possible D gene (5 bases). Trimming left V 7 bases short and J 0 bases short, with 12 bases between. Germline V gene sequence: CDR1 SNHLY, CDR2 FYNNEI. The CDR3 has 14 amino acids. The CDR3 sequence: CASTAGRMNTEAFF. CDR3 DNA sequence: TGTGCCAGCACGGCGGGGCGGATGAACACTGAAGCTTTCTTT.

This clonotype appeared many times. The chain links TRBV12-3 or TRBV12-4 to TRBJ1-3; 9 bases align to TRBD1. Trimming took 5 bases from V and 4 from J; bases not matched to a gene: 6. CDR3 size: 15 residues. CDR3 loop: CASSPTGGPGNTIYF. The DNA of the CDR3 is TGTGCCAGCAGTCCAACAGGGGGCCCGGGAAACACCATATATTTT.

The rearrangement uses TRBV9 and TRBJ1-4; 7 bases agree with TRBD1. Trimming removed 2 bases from V and 4 bases from J; junction bases left unmatched: 5. Looked up from germline, CDR1 is SGDLS and CDR2 is YYNGEE. The CDR3 sequence is 15 residues long. This CDR3 reads CASSVFGTDNEKLFF. DNA of the CDR3: TGTGCCAGCAGCGTTTTCGGGACAGATAATGAAAAACTGTTTTTT.

This clonotype was seen a handful of times. One end of the junction is discordant with germline, which a read error may explain. The chain has TRBV6-1 and TRBJ2-2, with D perhaps being TRBD1 or TRBD2 (5 bases each). The CDR3 length is 14 residues. Germline V lookup: CDR1 MNHNS, CDR2 SASEGT. This chain's CDR3 is CASSSGRNTGELLF. In DNA, the CDR3 is TGTGCCAGCAGTTCGGGACGGAACACCGGGGAGCTGCTTTTT.

In its sample, this clonotype was seen many times. J is TRBJ2-5 and V is TRBV2; tentative D call: TRBD2 (7 bases). The V end lost 5 bases, the J end lost 2 bases, and 15 bases lay between the germline ends. Germline CDR1 SNHLY, CDR2 FYNNEI. This CDR3 comprises 15 residues. The CDR3 coding sequence is TGTGCCAGCAGTCCTCGGGGGGCCGATCAAGAGACCCAGTACTTC. Translation: CASSPRGADQETQYF.

Many counts were recorded for this clonotype. The chain employs TRBV28 and TRBJ2-1, with D tentatively TRBD1 or TRBD2 (5 bases each). Germline lookup yields CDR1 MDHEN and CDR2 SYDVKM. The V gene lost 2 bases and the J gene lost 7 bases, with 18 bases spanning the gap. CDR3 length: 16 amino acids. In DNA form, the CDR3 reads TGTGCCAGCAGTTTAGAAGAGGGGCTCCCTGGTAATGAGCAGTTCTTC. This translates into CASSLEEGLPGNEQFF.

In this sample, this clonotype turned up many times. The chain has TRBV12-3 or TRBV12-4 and TRBJ1-4; D may be TRBD1 (5 bases). The CDR3 spans 15 residues. Trimming shortened V by 5 bases and J by 8 bases, and 18 bases separated the two germline ends. The CDR3 sequence is CASSLQGGREEKLFF. As DNA, the CDR3 is TGTGCCAGCAGTCTGCAGGGAGGAAGAGAAGAAAAACTGTTTTTT.

This clonotype was recorded at least ten times. The chain is built from TRBV18 and TRBJ1-3, with D maybe TRBD1 (5 bases). Germline loops: CDR1 KGHSH, CDR2 LQKENI. The V end lost 0 bases, the J end lost 1 base, and 10 bases lay between the germline ends. There are 16 residues in the CDR3. Here the CDR3 DNA reads TGTGCCAGCTCACCACCGACAGCGGTTTCTGGAAACACCATATATTTT. Amino acid sequence: CASSPPTAVSGNTIYF.

The chain employs TRBV6-4 and TRBJ1-2; a possible D gene is TRBD1 (6 bases). There are 13 residues in the CDR3. Germline V gene data show CDR1 as MRHNA and CDR2 as SNTAGT. V gave up 6 bases and J gave up 6 bases, with 14 bases separating them. In nucleotides, the CDR3 is TGTGCCAGCAGAGGGCAGGGGATAAATGGCTACACCTTC. It specifies CASRGQGINGYTF.

This clonotype came up many times. V gene TRBV7-2 combines with J gene TRBJ2-3, with D possibly being TRBD1 (7 bases). From germline, CDR1 is SGHTA and CDR2 FQGNSA. This CDR3 is 17 amino acids long. V dropped 5 bases and J dropped 0 bases, with 18 bases sitting between them. The DNA of the CDR3 is TGTGCCAGCAGCCCAGGGGGGTGGGACCCTAGCACAGATACGCAGTATTTT. Amino acids: CASSPGGWDPSTDTQYF.

This clonotype has at least ten counts. The chain has TRBV2 and TRBJ1-1; D not resolved. From germline, CDR1 is SNHLY and CDR2 FYNNEI. CDR3 length: 13 residues. Trimming shortened V by 10 bases and J by 0 bases, and 12 bases separated the two germline ends. The CDR3 protein is CATFGEVNTEAFF. The CDR3 DNA sequence: TGTGCCACCTTCGGGGAAGTGAACACTGAAGCTTTCTTT.

In its sample, this clonotype was seen many times. The chain joins TRBV20-1 to TRBJ1-2; TRBD1 is a possible D gene (5 bases). The CDR3 is made up of 14 amino acids. The germline CDR1 and CDR2 sequences are DFQATT and SNEGSKA (reference sequence). The V and J ends lost 6 bases and 3 bases respectively, with 17 bases between them. In DNA form, the CDR3 reads TGCAGTGCCACCCCCGGCAGGGCTTACTATGGCTACACCTTC. Protein: CSATPGRAYYGYTF.

This clonotype appeared a few times. The junction does not match germline at one end; this may be a read error. The V and J genes are TRBV20-1 and TRBJ1-1, with D perhaps matching TRBD1 (5 bases). Germline CDR1 and CDR2: DFQATT and SNEGSKA (reference sequence). CDR3 length: 13 amino acids. The CDR3 DNA follows: TGCAGTGCTAGTCAAGGGGACGGAGCTGAAGCTATCTTT. The encoded protein is CSASQGDGAEAIF.

This clonotype was counted ten times or more. The chain has TRBV6-1 and TRBJ1-3; D is unresolved. The CDR3 extends over 18 amino acids. The V end was cut by 2 bases, the J end by 0 bases, with 17 bases between. Per the germline V gene, CDR1 is MNHNS and CDR2 is SASEGT. The CDR3 sequence is CASSEPWRAVPSGNTIYF. DNA for the CDR3: TGTGCCAGCAGTGAACCTTGGCGGGCAGTCCCCTCTGGAAACACCATATATTTT.